This T cell receptor (beta chain) is from a study of blood T cell repertoires in COVID-19. Study-level background: Researchers got acute and convalescent COVID-19 samples from the United States, Italy and Spain. T cells, B-cell-depleted T cells, or PBMCs supplied cDNA or gDNA.

As handled by the study authors: Estimated nucleated cell counts came from reference gene primer amplification. TCRdb's table, derived via immunoSEQ multiplex PCR, lists solely in-frame clones and lacks some. V, J and clone size are those of that table, while D and trimming were read from the DNA. The table lists fewer than 90,000 clones, approximately 90% of them singletons. The CDR3 is made up of 15 amino acids. The V and J ends lost 3 bases and 3 bases, in that order; junction bases with no gene match: 3. Germline V CDR1 and CDR2: WSHSY, SAAADI. The receptor's source is a man between 60 and 75 years old with acute or convalescent COVID-19. Sequencing input: peripheral blood. J is TRBJ2-2 and V is TRBV10-2, with 8 bases that match TRBD1. In nucleotides, the CDR3 is TGCGCCAGCAGTGACAGGGGGCGATACACCGGGGAGCTGTTTTTT. The encoded protein is CASSDRGRYTGELFF.